What follows describes a single TCR beta chain. What it binds is not known. At one boundary the junction diverges from the germline segment, which might be a read error. Time point indicated: pre-sensitization, week 0. Treatment described: therapeutic diphenylcyclopropenone sensitization with weekly scalp DPC. The authors extracted total RNA from unfractionated whole blood. This sample was taken from a study of human T cells and chemical hapten exposure. About the research overall: Chiefly female patients presented with alopecia areata, totalis or universalis. Findings and caveats of the study: Those TCRs sitting above 1 in 1000 frequency stayed the same with DPC sensitization.

TCRdb itself ran the RACE reads through MiXCR, one entry per CDR3 protein. The sample includes tens of thousands of distinct CDR3 sequences, roughly a tenth of them seen just once. The germline gives CDR1 MNHNY, CDR2 SVGAGI (reference sequence). The CDR3 is 12 residues long. This clonotype was sampled from a man younger than 45 with alopecia areata. Some clones in this sample may be carry-over from other donors' samples. The rearrangement uses TRBV6-6 and TRBJ1-6, with no clear D. Sequenced here: whole blood, sampled in connection with sensitization to the hapten diphenylcyclopropenone (DPC). The CDR3 bases are TGTGTCAGCAGTTACGTTAATTCACCCCTCCACTTT. It yields the protein CVSSYVNSPLHF.